What follows are 19 T cell receptor beta chains derived from one specimen sequenced in a study of blood T cell repertoires in COVID-19 (dated by TCRdb to about 2020). The library relied on the immunoSEQ multiplex PCR assay. TCRdb provides this immuneACCESS table in a form limited to in-frame rearrangements. Some clones are lacking; in checked studies, under half of them reflect an unresolved V gene, and why the rest are absent is not known. Counted in this sample were around 300,000 clones; 80% to 90% of them appeared once. The ten biggest clones cover more than 8% of the sample. What was sequenced was peripheral blood. These receptors were collected from a woman between 45 and 65 years old who had recovered from COVID-19.

The table lists this clone with a few counts. This rearrangement joins TRBV2 to TRBJ2-1, with TRBD2 matching 8 bases. The CDR3 consists of 14 residues. V gave up 11 bases and J gave up 5 bases; unmatched junction bases: 11. Germline CDR1 and CDR2: SNHLY and FYNNEI. The CDR3 region has the DNA TGTGCCGGCCAAGCGGGAGCGAGGAACAATGAGCAGTTCTTC. This codes for CAGQAGARNNEQFF.

The chain uses TRBV5-1 and TRBJ2-3; 10 bases agree with TRBD1. The CDR3 spans 16 residues. Germline loops: CDR1 SGHRS, CDR2 YFSETQ. J lost 3 bases, V lost 3 bases, and 7 bases had no gene match. The CDR3 region has the DNA TGCGCCAGCAGCTCGCTTCTGGGACAGGGGACAGATACGCAGTATTTT. As protein: CASSSLLGQGTDTQYF. The full variable domain, completed using reference TRBV5-1 and TRBJ2-3, is KAGVTQTPRYLIKTRGQQVTLSCSPISGHRSVSWYQQTPGQGLQFLFEYFSETQRNKGNFPGRFSGRQFSNSRSEMNVSTLELGDSALYLCASSSLLGQGTDTQYFGPGTRLTVL.

J is TRBJ2-1 and V is TRBV4-1, with 10 nucleotides matching TRBD1. CDR1 and CDR2 (germline): MGHRA, YSYEKL. The junction had 5 bases not matched to a gene; V was cut back by 4 bases and J by 2 bases. This CDR3 is built from 16 residues. The CDR3 nucleotides read TGCGCCAGCAGCCGGCTCGGACAGGGGGCCTACAATGAGCAGTTCTTC. It is translated as CASSRLGQGAYNEQFF.

The CDR3 coding sequence is TGTGCCAGCAGTGGCCTCCTAGAACGAGAAAGGGATACGCAGTATTTT. Translated: CASSGLLERERDTQYF. This chain uses TRBV27 with TRBJ2-3; D is undetermined. V dropped 5 bases and J dropped 6 bases, with 21 bases sitting between them. The CDR3 loop spans 16 amino acids. Germline CDR1 reads MNHEY; CDR2 reads SMNVEV (reference sequence).

The chain links TRBV28 to TRBJ2-2; perhaps TRBD1 as D (5 bases). Germline CDR1 reads MDHEN; CDR2 reads SYDVKM. The length of the CDR3 is 16 residues. V was trimmed by 5 bases and J by 3 bases, leaving 16 bases between them. The CDR3 spells CASSPPGASDTGELFF. The CDR3 region has the DNA TGTGCCAGCAGTCCTCCTGGGGCGTCCGACACCGGGGAGCTGTTTTTT.

This clone has just one count. V usage is TRBV7-3 and J usage is TRBJ2-3; 9 positions agree with TRBD2. The CDR3 covers 17 residues. Germline CDR1 is SGHTA and CDR2 is FQGTGA. Trimming removed 5 bases from V and 5 bases from J; junction bases left unmatched: 14. For the CDR3, the DNA is TGTGCCAGCAGCATTGGTGGGACTAGCTTTGGGGGAGATACGCAGTATTTT. This translates into CASSIGGTSFGGDTQYF.

This chain's CDR3 is CAWSVVKDSRNSPLHF. The CDR3 coding sequence is TGTGCCTGGAGTGTAGTTAAGGACAGCCGAAATTCACCCCTCCACTTT. This sequence joins TRBV30 and TRBJ1-6; D perhaps matches TRBD1 (6 bases). CDR3 length: 16 amino acids. The germline V gene encodes CDR1 GTSNPN and CDR2 SVGIG (reference sequence). Trimming left V 0 bases short and J 7 bases short, with 16 bases between.

V usage is TRBV13 and J usage is TRBJ1-5; 9 positions match TRBD1. Looked up from germline, CDR1 is PRHDT and CDR2 is FYEKMQ (reference sequence). The CDR3 totals 15 residues. V lost 4 bases to trimming and J lost 4 bases; unmatched junction nucleotides: 5. The CDR3 DNA reads as TGTGCCAGCAGCTCCGGGGGACAGGGAAATCAGCCCCAGCATTTT. Protein: CASSSGGQGNQPQHF.

The gene calls are TRBV7-3 and TRBJ2-3; 9 bases agree with TRBD2. CDR3 length: 18 amino acids. V lost 5 bases and J lost 5; bases outside the gene matches: 17. Germline V lookup: CDR1 SGHTA, CDR2 FQGTGA. CDR3 region: CASSPYPPRGRAKDTQYF. For the CDR3, the DNA is TGTGCCAGCAGCCCCTACCCCCCCCGCGGGAGGGCAAAAGATACGCAGTATTTT.

The V gene is TRBV27, the J gene TRBJ2-1, with D maybe TRBD2 (6 bases). The CDR3 covers 16 residues. The germline CDR1 and CDR2 sequences are MNHEY and SMNVEV (reference sequence). V was shortened by 3 bases and J by 3 bases, with 15 bases between the two germline ends. CDR3 nucleotides: TGTGCCAGCAGTTTGCTGGGACGGGAGTACTACAATGAGCAGTTCTTC. Encoded protein: CASSLLGREYYNEQFF.

The chain uses TRBV5-1 and TRBJ2-7, with 13 nucleotides matching TRBD2. This CDR3 has 16 amino acids. The J segment lost 2 bases and the V segment lost 3 bases, leaving 5 bases of the junction unmatched. Germline V CDR1 and CDR2: SGHRS, YFSETQ. CDR3 protein: CASSSRTSGGAYEQYF. CDR3 nucleotide sequence: TGCGCCAGCAGCTCAAGAACTAGCGGGGGGGCCTACGAGCAGTACTTC. Complete variable domain (other parts from reference TRBV5-1 and TRBJ2-7): KAGVTQTPRYLIKTRGQQVTLSCSPISGHRSVSWYQQTPGQGLQFLFEYFSETQRNKGNFPGRFSGRQFSNSRSEMNVSTLELGDSALYLCASSSRTSGGAYEQYFGPGTRLTVT.

The chain couples TRBV6-2 or TRBV6-3 to TRBJ1-2; D is uncertain. The CDR3 length is 13 residues. Germline V gives CDR1 MNHEY, CDR2 SVGEGT. Deletions cut 0 bases from V and 9 bases from J, with 11 bases between. CDR3 residues: CASSYSRSESYTF. DNA for the CDR3: TGTGCCAGCAGTTACTCTAGGAGCGAGAGCTACACCTTC.

V and J are TRBV18 and TRBJ2-1; a possible D gene is TRBD1 (5 bases). The CDR3 totals 14 residues. Trimming removed 5 bases from V and 5 bases from J, with 13 bases in between. Germline-derived CDR1 and CDR2 are KGHSH and LQKENI. This CDR3 reads CASSYRSLDNEQFF. As DNA, the CDR3 is TGTGCCAGCTCATACAGGTCTTTGGACAATGAGCAGTTCTTC.

Here the CDR3 reads CASSKGQGATGYTF. Here the CDR3 DNA reads TGTGCCAGCAGCAAAGGACAGGGGGCTACTGGCTACACCTTC. V and J are TRBV21-1 and TRBJ1-2; the DNA was not compared with TRBD1, the D call given in the table. TRBV21-1 is marked as a pseudogene. This CDR3 region has 14 residues.

The chain carries TRBV28 and TRBJ1-3, with 8 bases matching TRBD1. The germline CDR1 and CDR2 sequences are MDHEN and SYDVKM. Germline trimming cut 3 bases from V and 0 bases from J; bases unmatched to any gene: 7. The CDR3 length is 17 residues. In DNA form, the CDR3 reads TGTGCCAGCAGTTTTAACGGCAGGGGGCCCTCTGGAAACACCATATATTTT. This codes for CASSFNGRGPSGNTIYF.

This clone has only one observation. The chain recombines TRBV5-1 with TRBJ1-2; no clear D gene. From germline, CDR1 is SGHRS and CDR2 YFSETQ. V was cut by 2 bases and J by 7 bases, with 15 bases left in between. The CDR3 covers 14 residues. CDR3 protein: CASSLNDMPGGYTF. In DNA form, the CDR3 reads TGCGCCAGCAGCTTAAATGACATGCCTGGTGGCTACACCTTC.

The gene calls are TRBV9 and TRBJ2-5; 8 nucleotides match TRBD1. Germline V gene data show CDR1 as SGDLS and CDR2 as YYNGEE. The V gene end was trimmed by 2 bases and the J gene end by 4 bases; junction bases not matched to a gene: 10. CDR3 length equals 16 residues. CDR3 sequence: CASSVASRGLVETQYF. In DNA, the CDR3 is TGTGCCAGCAGCGTGGCCTCCAGGGGGCTGGTAGAGACCCAGTACTTC.

J is TRBJ2-7 and V is TRBV28; 9 bases are a match to TRBD1. With V trimmed by 5 bases and J by 4 bases, 6 bases remained unmatched. Germline values: CDR1 MDHEN, CDR2 SYDVKM. The CDR3 extends over 14 amino acids. The CDR3 DNA reads TGTGCCAGCAGTCTTACAGGGGGCGCATACGAGCAGTACTTC. Amino acids: CASSLTGGAYEQYF.

The chain links TRBV5-1 to TRBJ1-4; D is unresolved. Trimming stripped 2 bases from V and 1 base from J, with 9 bases between. In germline, CDR1 is SGHRS, CDR2 YFSETQ. The CDR3 extends over 15 amino acids. CDR3 bases: TGCGCCAGCAGCTTTCAACCGGGAACTAATGAAAAACTGTTTTTT. Translating it yields CASSFQPGTNEKLFF.